The present T cell receptor (beta chain) was sequenced within a study of cytomegalovirus exposure and HLA in healthy donors. Researchers ran the PCR with 60 Vbeta and 13 Jbeta primers. TCRdb's copy holds only in-frame clones and misses some; the assay was immunoSEQ multiplex PCR. The data hold roughly 150,000 clones, with roughly 82% observed a single time. Germline V CDR1 and CDR2: SGHVS, FNYEAQ. The CDR3 has 16 residues. The J segment lost 5 bases and the V segment lost 3 bases, leaving 5 bases of the junction unmatched. The V and J genes are TRBV7-6 and TRBJ2-5; 14 bases line up with TRBD2. This clonotype was obtained from a girl under 18 in good health and CMV-seropositive. Sample: PBMCs. In DNA form, the CDR3 reads TGTGCCAGCAGCTTCGGACTAGCGGGGGGCCTGGAGACCCAGTACTTC. Protein sequence: CASSFGLAGGLETQYF.